This T cell receptor (beta chain) is from a study of blood T cell repertoires in COVID-19. The wider study: Samples representing acute and convalescent COVID-19 were sourced from the United States, Italy and Spain. In each case, the material was cDNA or gDNA derived from T cells, B-cell-depleted T cells, or PBMCs.

Looked up from germline, CDR1 is MNHNS and CDR2 is SASEGT. The length of the CDR3 is 15 residues. V was cut by 1 base and J by 8 bases, with 17 bases left in between. Authors' data handling: Nucleated cell number was recorded as an estimate derived from reference gene primer amplification. Clones were sequenced by immunoSEQ multiplex PCR, and TCRdb holds only the in-frame ones, with some missing. D and trimming come from the DNA, and the V and J calls and clone size come from that table. Altogether some 290,000 clones are present, roughly 87% being singletons, with the ten largest covering about 2.2%. The table lists this clone with a count of one.

The rearrangement joins TRBV6-1 to TRBJ1-2; D remains unclear. This clonotype was sampled from a woman in her fifties or sixties who had recovered from COVID-19. What was sequenced was peripheral blood. For the CDR3, the DNA is TGTGCCAGCAGTGAAGAGGGAGCGGTCTTGATAGGCTACACCTTC. Protein product: CASSEEGAVLIGYTF.